This T cell receptor beta chain was identified during a study of blood T cell repertoires in COVID-19. Turning to the study itself: Samples representing acute and convalescent COVID-19 were sourced from the United States, Italy and Spain. PBMCs, B-cell-depleted T cells, or T cells were the source of the cDNA or gDNA that made up the material.

Original handling: How many nucleated cells were present was estimated from reference gene primer amplification. Measured with immunoSEQ multiplex PCR; TCRdb has only the in-frame clones, and not every one. The DNA gave D and trimming, while V, J and clone size come from that table. Here the sample spans under 140,000 clones, more than 75% being singletons. The CDR3 sequence is 15 residues long. Per germline, CDR1 MNHEY and CDR2 SVGAGI. Trimming pared 7 bases from V and 14 bases from J, leaving 29 bases between. The source material was peripheral blood. The gene calls are TRBV6-5 and TRBJ1-2; weak D call: TRBD1 (6 bases). The sequence was collected from a woman aged 50 to 60 with acute or convalescent COVID-19. The DNA of the CDR3 is TGTGCCAGCACCCGGGGGGGAACAGGGTCCCGCGCTACGACCTTC. Amino acid sequence: CASTRGGTGSRATTF.